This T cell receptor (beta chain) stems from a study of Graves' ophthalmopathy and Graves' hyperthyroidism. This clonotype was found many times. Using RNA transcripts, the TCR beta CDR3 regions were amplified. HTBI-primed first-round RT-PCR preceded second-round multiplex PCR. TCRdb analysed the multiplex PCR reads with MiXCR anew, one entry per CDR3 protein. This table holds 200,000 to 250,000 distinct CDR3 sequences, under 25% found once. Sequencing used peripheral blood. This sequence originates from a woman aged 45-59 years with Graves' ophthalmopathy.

CDR3 sequence reads: CASSPRSLRHLRYEQYF. In nucleotides, the CDR3 is TGTGCCAGCAGTCCTAGGTCCCTCCGACACCTTCGGTACGAGCAGTACTTC. The V gene is TRBV28, the J gene TRBJ2-7; D is ambiguous. The CDR3 totals 17 residues. The germline V and J ends were trimmed by 5 bases and 4 bases, with 24 bases remaining between them. From germline, CDR1 is MDHEN and CDR2 SYDVKM.